The next 11 T cell receptor beta chains were all read from a single sample in a study of T cell responses to AZD1222 COVID-19 vaccine. Some clones are missing from TCRdb's copy, which holds only in-frame ones; the method was immunoSEQ multiplex PCR. The repertoire holds around 180,000 clones, with 87% as singletons. The input for sequencing was peripheral blood, taken on day 0 of MenACWY control vaccination. These receptors came from an adult in good health.

The J gene is TRBJ1-6, the V gene TRBV6-1; D ambiguous. The CDR3 is 15 amino acids. The V and J ends lost 3 bases and 6 bases respectively, with 12 bases between them. CDR1 and CDR2 (germline): MNHNS, SASEGT. The CDR3 DNA follows: TGTGCCAGCAGTGAGGGCAGAGAGCCTAATTCACCCCTCCACTTT. It yields the protein CASSEGREPNSPLHF.

The chain recombines TRBV7-2 with TRBJ1-4; no clear D gene. Germline V gives CDR1 SGHTA, CDR2 FQGNSA. The V gene lost 1 base and the J gene lost 3 bases, with 9 bases spanning the gap. The CDR3 covers 15 residues. As DNA, the CDR3 is TGTGCCAGCAGCTTAGGATTGGGATCTAATGAAAAACTGTTTTTT. This translates into CASSLGLGSNEKLFF.

This chain joins TRBV28 and TRBJ2-7, with TRBD2 matching 11 bases. This CDR3 region has 18 residues. The junction had 18 bases not matched to a gene; V was cut back by 6 bases and J by 5 bases. Germline CDR1 and CDR2: MDHEN and SYDVKM. In nucleotides, the CDR3 is TGTGCCAGCAGCGCAGGGGAGGTCATACTAGCGGGAGTCGACGAGCAGTACTTC. Translation: CASSAGEVILAGVDEQYF.

CDR3 bases: TGTGCCAGCAGTGTACTAGCGGGGGGCCCCAGCTCCTACGAGCAGTACTTC. Translation gives CASSVLAGGPSSYEQYF. This chain connects TRBV5-6 to TRBJ2-7, with TRBD2 identical over 12 bases. V lost 5 bases, J lost 0 bases, and 9 bases stayed unmatched. This CDR3 has 17 amino acids. Germline V gene sequence: CDR1 SGHDT, CDR2 YYEEEE.

The rearrangement joins TRBV5-5 to TRBJ1-1; D is ambiguous. The CDR3 totals 12 residues. V was shortened by 2 bases and J by 5 bases, with 7 bases between the two germline ends. In germline, CDR1 is SGHKS, CDR2 YYEKEE (reference sequence). CDR3 protein: CASSLEGTEAFF. DNA for the CDR3: TGTGCCAGCAGCTTAGAAGGGACTGAAGCTTTCTTT.

With regard to this clone: It is unclear where the CDR3 begins or ends on the DNA, so no DNA is shown, and the CDR3 is as TCRdb lists it. The rearrangement uses TRBV28 and TRBJ1-2; the table's D call, TRBD1, was not checked against the DNA. The germline gives CDR1 MDHEN, CDR2 SYDVKM. The CDR3 comprises 15 residues, both ends counted. CDR3 residues: CASNPGGSTSDGYTF.

This chain connects TRBV3-1 (or the pseudogene TRBV3-2) to TRBJ2-7; 9 bases line up with TRBD2. The CDR3 extends over 16 amino acids. V trimming: 1 base; J trimming: 5 bases; junction bases outside the gene matches: 9. Germline CDR1 reads LGHDT; CDR2 reads YNNKEL (reference sequence). The CDR3 reads CASSQVPGTSLNEQYF. The CDR3 nucleotides read TGTGCCAGCAGCCAAGTACCCGGGACTAGCCTCAACGAGCAGTACTTC.

CDR3 sequence reads: CASKASGNTIYF. The CDR3 nucleotides are TGTGCCAGCAAGGCCTCTGGAAACACCATATATTTT. The rearrangement joins TRBV9 to TRBJ1-3; D uncertain. Trimming took 6 bases from V and 0 from J, leaving 4 bases between them. Germline V lookup: CDR1 SGDLS, CDR2 YYNGEE. There are 12 residues in the CDR3.

Only one count was recorded for this clone. The CDR3 reads CASSLLVRGSFTDTQYF. The CDR3 nucleotides read TGTGCCAGCAGTTTATTGGTTCGTGGGAGTTTCACAGATACGCAGTATTTT. V gene TRBV27 combines with J gene TRBJ2-3; D is perhaps TRBD2 (5 bases). This CDR3 comprises 17 residues. V lost 1 base to trimming and J lost 2 bases, with 16 bases between them. From germline, CDR1 is MNHEY and CDR2 SMNVEV (reference sequence).

The chain uses TRBV14 and TRBJ1-4; D gene uncertain. V was pared by 1 base and J by 8 bases, with 8 bases between. Germline V gives CDR1 SGHDN, CDR2 FVKESK. The CDR3 totals 13 residues. CDR3 amino acids: CASSQGPAEKLFF. CDR3 coding DNA: TGTGCCAGCAGCCAAGGCCCAGCCGAAAAACTGTTTTTT.

In the case of this clone: Relative to the germline gene, one junction end is altered; a read error may explain this. The same CDR3 can be traced to other DNA sequences in this sample. This chain uses TRBV5-6 with TRBJ1-2; perhaps TRBD1 as D (5 bases). The CDR3 runs 14 residues. Germline assignment: CDR1 SGHDT and CDR2 YYEEEE. CDR3 sequence: CASSLGRTNYGYTF. CDR3 bases: TGTGCCAGCAGTTTGGGACGGACTAACTATGGCTACACCTTC.